What follows describes a single T cell receptor beta chain. Its antigen is not known. Both 60 Vbeta primers and 13 Jbeta primers went into the PCR. Per the authors' pipeline: A later analysis counted 65 million to 95 million unique TCR beta chains, around 11 million shared. The repertoire was sequenced with immunoSEQ multiplex PCR; TCRdb's copy has only in-frame clones and lacks some. That table supplies the V and J calls and clone size; D and trimming were determined from the DNA. The table includes about 170,000 clones, approximately 70% detected once. The donors comprised healthy bone marrow donors. The sample is drawn from a study of cytomegalovirus exposure and HLA in healthy donors. Findings and caveats of the study: Earlier analysis looked at TCR beta V segments, and most were productive about 87% or about 30% of the time. Available immune exposure information covered CMV serostatus only.

This TCR was sampled from a man aged 40-50 years in good health and CMV-seropositive. Sequencing was done on a sample of PBMCs.

Written as DNA, the CDR3 is TGTGCCAGCAGCGTAGGGACAGGGTTGGAGACCCAGTACTTC. Translating gives CASSVGTGLETQYF. The rearrangement joins TRBV9 to TRBJ2-5; 8 bases match TRBD1. V trimming: 0 bases; J trimming: 5 bases; junction bases outside the gene matches: 3. The CDR3 loop spans 14 amino acids. CDR1 is SGDLS, CDR2 YYNGEE, per germline.